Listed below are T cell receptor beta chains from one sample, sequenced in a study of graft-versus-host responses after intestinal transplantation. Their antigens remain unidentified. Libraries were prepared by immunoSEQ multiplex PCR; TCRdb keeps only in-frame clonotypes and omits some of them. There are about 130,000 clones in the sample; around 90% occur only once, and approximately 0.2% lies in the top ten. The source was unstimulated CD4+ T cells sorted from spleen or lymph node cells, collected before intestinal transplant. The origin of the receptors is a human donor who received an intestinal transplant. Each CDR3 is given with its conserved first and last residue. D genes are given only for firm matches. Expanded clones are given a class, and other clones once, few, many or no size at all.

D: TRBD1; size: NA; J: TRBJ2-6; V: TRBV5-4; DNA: TGTGCCAGCAGCCCTGTTGGACAGGGACTCTCTGGGGCCAACGTCCTGACTTTC; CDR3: CASSPVGQGLSGANVLTF
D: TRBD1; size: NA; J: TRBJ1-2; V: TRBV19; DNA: TGTGCCAGTAAGTCCGAGGACAGGGGTAACTATGGCTACACCTTC; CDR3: CASKSEDRGNYGYTF
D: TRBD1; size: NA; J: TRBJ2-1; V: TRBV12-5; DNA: TGTGCTAGTGGTTTAGGGCACCCTGGCAGGGGGAGAGGGGATGAGCAGTTCTTC; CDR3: CASGLGHPGRGRGDEQFF
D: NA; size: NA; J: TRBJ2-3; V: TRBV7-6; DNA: TGTGCCAGCAGCTTTTCTTTAATGAATACGCAGTATTTT; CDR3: CASSFSLMNTQYF
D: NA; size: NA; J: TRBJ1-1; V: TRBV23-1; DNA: TGCGCCAGCGTCAGGAAAGCTTTCTTT; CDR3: CASVRKAFF
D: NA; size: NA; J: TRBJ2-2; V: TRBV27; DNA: TGTGCCAGCAGTACCGCCGTGGGGCAGGTGAACACCGGGGAGCTGTTTTTT; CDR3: CASSTAVGQVNTGELFF
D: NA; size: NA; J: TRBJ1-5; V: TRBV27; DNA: TGTGCCAGCAGTTTGAGGCTCAATCAGCCCCAGCATTTT; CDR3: CASSLRLNQPQHF
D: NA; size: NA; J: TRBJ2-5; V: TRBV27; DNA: TGTGCCAGCAGTTTATCCGGGACAAGGGGAGGGACCCAGTACTTC; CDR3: CASSLSGTRGGTQYF
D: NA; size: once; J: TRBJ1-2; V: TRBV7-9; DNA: TGTGCCAGCAGCTCAAGCGGGGCCGCTTATGGCTACACCTTC; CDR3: CASSSSGAAYGYTF
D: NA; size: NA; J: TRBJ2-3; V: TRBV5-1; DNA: TGCGCCAGCAGCTTGGGGGGGCCAGATACGCAGTATTTT; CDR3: CASSLGGPDTQYF
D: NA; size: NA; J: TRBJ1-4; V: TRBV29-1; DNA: TGCAGCGTGCGACCTGGAAGGGACGGTGAAAAACTGTTTTTT; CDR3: CSVRPGRDGEKLFF
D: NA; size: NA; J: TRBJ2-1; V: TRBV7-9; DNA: TGTGCCAGCAGCACCTGGACTTTAAGCTCCTACAATGAGCAGTTCTTC; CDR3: CASSTWTLSSYNEQFF
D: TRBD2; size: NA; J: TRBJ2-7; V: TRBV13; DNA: TGTGCCAGCACCGTAAACGGGGGGTCCTACGAGCAGTACTTC; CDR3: CASTVNGGSYEQYF
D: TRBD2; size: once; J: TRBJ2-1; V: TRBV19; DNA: TGTGCCAGTAGTCGGCGACTAGCACGATTCAATGAGCAGTTCTTC; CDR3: CASSRRLARFNEQFF
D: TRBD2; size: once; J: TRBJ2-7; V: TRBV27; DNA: TGTGCCAGCAGCTCTAGCGGGGGCTCCTACGAGCAGTACTTC; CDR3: CASSSSGGSYEQYF
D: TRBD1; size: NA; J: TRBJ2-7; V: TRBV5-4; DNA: TGTGCCAGCAGCTCGGCAGGGGGATCCTACGAGCAGTACTTC; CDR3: CASSSAGGSYEQYF
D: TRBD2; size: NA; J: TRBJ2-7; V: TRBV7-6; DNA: TGTGCCAGCAGCTTAGCGGGGACTAGCGCTAACTCCTACGAGCAGTACTTC; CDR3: CASSLAGTSANSYEQYF
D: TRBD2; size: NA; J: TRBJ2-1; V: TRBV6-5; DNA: TGTGCCAGCACCCAAGCGGGAGAAACTCACAATGAGCAGTTCTTC; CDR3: CASTQAGETHNEQFF
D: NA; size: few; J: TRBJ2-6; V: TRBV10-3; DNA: TGTGCCACCGCGCGGGGTCTGGACTCTGGGGCCAACGTCCTGACTTTC; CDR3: CATARGLDSGANVLTF
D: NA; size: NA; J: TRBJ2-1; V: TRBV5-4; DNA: TGTGCCAGCAGCTTGGTTGTGCGCAATGAGCAGTTCTTC; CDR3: CASSLVVRNEQFF
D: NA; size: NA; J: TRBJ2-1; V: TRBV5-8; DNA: TGTGCCAGCACCCAGACTAGTGGACGATACAATGAGCAGTTCTTC; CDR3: CASTQTSGRYNEQFF
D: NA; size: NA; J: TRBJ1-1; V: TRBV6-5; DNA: TGTGCCAGCAGTTACTCCTGGCCCAGTACGGCCCCTGAAGCTTTCTTT; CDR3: CASSYSWPSTAPEAFF
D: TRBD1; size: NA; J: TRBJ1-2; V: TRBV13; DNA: TGTGCCAGCAGCTCGACAGGGGGCCTCGGCTACACCTTC; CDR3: CASSSTGGLGYTF
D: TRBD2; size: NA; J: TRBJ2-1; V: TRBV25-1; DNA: TGTGCCAGCAGTGGTTGGACTAGCTACAATGAGCAGTTCTTC; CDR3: CASSGWTSYNEQFF
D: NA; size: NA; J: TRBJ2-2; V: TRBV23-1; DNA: TGCGCCAGCAGTCAATCGAAAAGGGCCCGGGGGATAACGAACACCGGGGAGCTGTTTTTT; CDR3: CASSQSKRARGITNTGELFF
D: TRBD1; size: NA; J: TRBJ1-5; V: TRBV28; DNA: TGTGCCAGCAAGAGACAGGGGATCCTTAATAGCAATCAGCCCCAGCATTTT; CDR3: CASKRQGILNSNQPQHF
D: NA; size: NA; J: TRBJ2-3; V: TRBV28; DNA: TGTGCCAGCAGTTTGTTGGATACGCAGTATTTT; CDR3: CASSLLDTQYF
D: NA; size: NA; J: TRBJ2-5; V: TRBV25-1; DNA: TGTGCCAGCAGTGGGCGAGCGGGTGTCAATGGGACCCAGTACTTC; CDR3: CASSGRAGVNGTQYF
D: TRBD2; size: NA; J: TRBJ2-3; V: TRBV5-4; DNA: TGTGCCAGCAGCTTGGATAGCGGGAGGGGAGCAGATACGCAGTATTTT; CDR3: CASSLDSGRGADTQYF
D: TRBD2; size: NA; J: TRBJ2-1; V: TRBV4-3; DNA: TGCGCCAGCAGCCAAGAGGGACTAGCGGGGTACAATGAGCAGTTCTTC; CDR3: CASSQEGLAGYNEQFF
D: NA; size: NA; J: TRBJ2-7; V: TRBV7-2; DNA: TGTGCCAGCAGCTTAGGAGTCGAGCAGTACTTC; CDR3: CASSLGVEQYF
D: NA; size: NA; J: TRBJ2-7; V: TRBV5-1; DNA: TGCGCCAGCAGCTTGGTGTTCTCTGGGGACGAGCAGTACTTC; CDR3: CASSLVFSGDEQYF
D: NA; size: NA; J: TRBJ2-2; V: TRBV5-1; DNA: TGCGCCAGCAGCTTACCTAGAACCGGGGAGCTGTTTTTT; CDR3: CASSLPRTGELFF
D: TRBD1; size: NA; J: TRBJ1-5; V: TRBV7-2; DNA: TGTGCCAGCAGCCGGGACAGGATAAGCAATCAGCCCCAGCATTTT; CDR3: CASSRDRISNQPQHF
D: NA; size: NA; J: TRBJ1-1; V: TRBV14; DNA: TGTGCCAGCAGCCAAGAGTTAAGGGTGAAAGCTTTCTTT; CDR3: CASSQELRVKAFF
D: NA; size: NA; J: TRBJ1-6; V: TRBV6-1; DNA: TGTGCCAGCAGTGGGGCTTCACCCCTCCACTTT; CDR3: CASSGASPLHF
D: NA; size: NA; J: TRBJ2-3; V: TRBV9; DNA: TGTGCCAGCAGCGTGGGTGAGGATTCCAGGTTCACAGATACGCAGTATTTT; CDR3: CASSVGEDSRFTDTQYF
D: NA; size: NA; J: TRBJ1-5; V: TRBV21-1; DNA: TGTGCCAGCACCCGTGCCAGGGGCCATAGCAATCAGCCCCAGCATTTT; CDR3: CASTRARGHSNQPQHF
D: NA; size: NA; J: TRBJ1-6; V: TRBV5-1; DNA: TGCGCCAGTTCAGCCTCTGGCTCCTATAATTCACCCCTCCACTTT; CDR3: CASSASGSYNSPLHF
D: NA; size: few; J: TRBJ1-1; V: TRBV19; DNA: TGTGCCAGTAGGGGGAACACTGAAGCTTTCTTT; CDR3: CASRGNTEAFF
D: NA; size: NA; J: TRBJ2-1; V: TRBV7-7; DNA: TGTGCCAGCAGCCCTACCTCAGTGGGTGAGCAGTTCTTC; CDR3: CASSPTSVGEQFF
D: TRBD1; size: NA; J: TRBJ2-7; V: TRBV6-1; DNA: TGTGCCAGCAGCATCACCGGGACAGGGGGCTTCGAGCAGTACTTC; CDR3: CASSITGTGGFEQYF
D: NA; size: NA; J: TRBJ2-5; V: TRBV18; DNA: TGTGCCAGCTCACCACCCTTCGGGACCCAGTACTTC; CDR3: CASSPPFGTQYF
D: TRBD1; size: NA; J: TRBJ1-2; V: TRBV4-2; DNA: TGTGCCAGCAGCCCTTCGGACAGGGTCGCAGACTATGGCTACACCTTC; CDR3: CASSPSDRVADYGYTF
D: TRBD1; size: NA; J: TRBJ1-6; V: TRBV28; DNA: TGTGCCAGCAGTTTGTGGGGACAGGGGGCTTCACCCCTCCACTTT; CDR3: CASSLWGQGASPLHF
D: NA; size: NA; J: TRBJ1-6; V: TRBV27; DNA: TGTGCCAGCAATTCAAGGGCCACGAGCTCCTATAATTCACCCCTCCACTTT; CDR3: CASNSRATSSYNSPLHF
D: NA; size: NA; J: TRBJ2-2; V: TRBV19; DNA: TGTGCCAGTAGTGCCGGCGGGGAGCTGTTTTTT; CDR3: CASSAGGELFF
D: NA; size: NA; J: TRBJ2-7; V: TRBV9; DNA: TGTGCCAGCAGCGTAGAACCAGAGTCGCGGGAGCAGTACTTC; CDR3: CASSVEPESREQYF
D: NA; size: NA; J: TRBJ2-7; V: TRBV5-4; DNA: TGTGCCAGCAGCGCAGATGGAGTACCCACCTACGAGCAGTACTTC; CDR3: CASSADGVPTYEQYF
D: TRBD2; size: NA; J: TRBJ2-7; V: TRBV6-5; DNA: TGTGCCAGCAGCCGAGCGGGGTCCTACGAGCAGTACTTC; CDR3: CASSRAGSYEQYF
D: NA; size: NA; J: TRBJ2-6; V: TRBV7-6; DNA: TGTGCCAGCAGCCATTCTCTCCGCTCTGGGGCCAACGTCCTGACTTTC; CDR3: CASSHSLRSGANVLTF
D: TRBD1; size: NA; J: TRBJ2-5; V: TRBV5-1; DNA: TGCGCCAGCAGCTTGGACAGGGGGCGCGAGGGAGAGACCCAGTACTTC; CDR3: CASSLDRGREGETQYF
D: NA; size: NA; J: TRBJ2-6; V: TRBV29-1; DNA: TGCAGCGTTGAAGATCCCGTCGTAACCGGGGCCAACGTCCTGACTTTC; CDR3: CSVEDPVVTGANVLTF